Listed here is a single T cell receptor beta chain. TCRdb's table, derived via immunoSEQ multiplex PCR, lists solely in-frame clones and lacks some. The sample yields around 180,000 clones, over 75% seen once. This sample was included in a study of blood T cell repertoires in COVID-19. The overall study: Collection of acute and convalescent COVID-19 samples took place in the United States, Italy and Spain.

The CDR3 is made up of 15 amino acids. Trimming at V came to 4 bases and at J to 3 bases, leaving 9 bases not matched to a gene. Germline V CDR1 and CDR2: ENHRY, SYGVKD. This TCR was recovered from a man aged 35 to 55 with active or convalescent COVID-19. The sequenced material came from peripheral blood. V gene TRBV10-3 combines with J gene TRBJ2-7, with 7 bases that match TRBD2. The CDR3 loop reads CAISGGGSSRYEQYF. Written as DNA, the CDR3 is TGTGCCATCAGTGGGGGGGGGTCCTCCCGCTACGAGCAGTACTTC.